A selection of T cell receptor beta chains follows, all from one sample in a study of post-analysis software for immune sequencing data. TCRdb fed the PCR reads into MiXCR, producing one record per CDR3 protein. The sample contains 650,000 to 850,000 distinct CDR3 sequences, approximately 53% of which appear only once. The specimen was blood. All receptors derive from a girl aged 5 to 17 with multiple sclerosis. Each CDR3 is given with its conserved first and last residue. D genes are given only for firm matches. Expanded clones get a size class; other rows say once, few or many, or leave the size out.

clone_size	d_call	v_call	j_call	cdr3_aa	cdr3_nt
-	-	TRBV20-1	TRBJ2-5	CSARWNLRRECETQYF	TGCAGTGCTAGATGGAACTTGCGGAGGGAGTGTGAGACCCAGTACTTC
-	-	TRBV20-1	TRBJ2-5	CSANRDWEGQTQYF	TGCAGTGCCAACCGGGACTGGGAAGGGCAGACCCAGTACTTC
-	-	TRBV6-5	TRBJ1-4	CASSYSGSGNEKLFF	TGTGCCAGCAGTTACTCGGGATCGGGTAATGAAAAACTGTTTTTT
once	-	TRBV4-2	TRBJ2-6	CASSQRGASGANVLTF	TGTGCCAGCAGCCAAAGAGGGGCCTCTGGGGCCAACGTCCTGACTTTC
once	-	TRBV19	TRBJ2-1	CASSVQDYSSYNEQFF	TGTGCCAGTAGTGTGCAGGACTATAGCTCCTACAATGAGCAGTTCTTC
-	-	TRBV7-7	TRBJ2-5	CASSARPGETQYF	TGTGCTAGCAGCGCCCGCCCCGGCGAGACCCAGTACTTC
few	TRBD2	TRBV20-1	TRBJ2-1	CSASQRESYNEQFF	TGCAGTGCTAGTCAGCGGGAGAGTTACAATGAGCAGTTCTTC
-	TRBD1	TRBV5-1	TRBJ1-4	CASSYGTGDEKLFF	TGCGCCAGCAGCTACGGGACAGGGGATGAAAAACTGTTTTTT
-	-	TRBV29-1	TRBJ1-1	CSVPGAFF	TGCAGCGTGCCCGGGGCTTTCTTT
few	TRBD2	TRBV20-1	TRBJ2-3	CSASEGIAGGPTDTQYF	TGCAGTGCTAGTGAAGGGATAGCGGGAGGACCCACAGATACGCAGTATTTT
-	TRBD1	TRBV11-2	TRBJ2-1	CASSLESSLNRGHYNEQFF	TGTGCCAGCAGCTTAGAGTCCTCGCTGAACAGGGGGCACTACAATGAGCAGTTCTTC
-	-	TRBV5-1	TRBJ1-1	CASSLLGGQSLSEAFF	TGCGCCAGCAGCTTGTTAGGGGGGCAGAGCCTCTCCGAAGCTTTCTTT
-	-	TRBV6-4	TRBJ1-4	CASNALGDRFEKLFF	TGTGCCAGCAACGCCTTAGGAGACAGATTTGAAAAACTGTTTTTT
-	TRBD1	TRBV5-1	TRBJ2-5	CASGTEVIGQETQYF	TGCGCCAGCGGGACAGAAGTAATCGGCCAAGAGACCCAGTACTTC
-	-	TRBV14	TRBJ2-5	CASSQARAGDKQYF	TGTGCCAGCAGCCAAGCCAGGGCAGGAGACAAGCAGTACTTC
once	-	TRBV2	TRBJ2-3	CASSAGQSRRTDTQYF	TGTGCCAGCAGCGCGGGACAGTCCAGACGCACAGATACGCAGTATTTT
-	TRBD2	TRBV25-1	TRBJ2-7	CASSDLAGENYEQYF	TGTGCCAGCAGTGACCTAGCGGGAGAAAACTACGAGCAGTACTTC
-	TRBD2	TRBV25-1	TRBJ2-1	CASLLRTLAGAGYNEQFF	TGTGCCAGCTTACTTAGGACCCTAGCGGGAGCGGGATACAATGAGCAGTTCTTC
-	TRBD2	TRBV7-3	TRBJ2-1	CASRAGLYNEQFF	TGTGCCAGCCGAGCGGGGCTCTACAATGAGCAGTTCTTC
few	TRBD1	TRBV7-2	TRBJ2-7	CASSPGQGKGSGEQYF	TGTGCCAGCAGCCCAGGACAGGGGAAGGGATCGGGTGAGCAGTACTTC
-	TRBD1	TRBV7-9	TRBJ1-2	CASSEWPGGHGYTF	TGTGCCAGCAGCGAATGGCCAGGGGGTCATGGCTACACCTTC
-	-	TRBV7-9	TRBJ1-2	CASSQGDSYYGYTF	TGTGCCAGCAGCCAGGGAGATTCCTACTATGGCTACACCTTC
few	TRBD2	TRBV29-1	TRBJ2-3	CSGRTRYTDTQYF	TGCAGCGGGAGGACTAGGTACACAGATACGCAGTATTTT
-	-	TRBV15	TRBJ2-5	CATSRDDQGQETQYF	TGTGCCACCAGCAGAGATGATCAGGGTCAAGAGACCCAGTACTTC
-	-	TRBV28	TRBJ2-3	CASSFPMVGRTDTQYF	TGTGCCAGCAGTTTCCCCATGGTTGGCCGCACAGATACGCAGTATTTT
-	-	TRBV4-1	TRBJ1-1	CASSQAQAANTEAFF	TGCGCCAGCAGCCAAGCGCAGGCAGCGAACACTGAAGCTTTCTTT
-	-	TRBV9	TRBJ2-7	CASSLSPGEGEQYF	TGTGCCAGCAGCTTATCCCCGGGAGAGGGCGAGCAGTACTTC
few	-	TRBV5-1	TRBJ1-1	CASGPGPTEAFF	TGCGCCAGCGGACCAGGGCCAACTGAAGCTTTCTTT
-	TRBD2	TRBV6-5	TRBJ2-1	CASSYRLAGGPGGNEQFF	TGTGCCAGCAGTTACAGACTAGCGGGAGGACCAGGGGGCAATGAGCAGTTCTTC